The next 7 T cell receptor beta chains were all read from a single sample in a study of blood T cells in healthy people across ages. Combining a sample-barcoded 5' primer with a J-beta primer mix, a second PCR ran for roughly 7 to 12 cycles. TCRdb used MiXCR to reprocess the 5' RACE reads, holding one entry per CDR3 protein. There are about 1.4 million distinct CDR3 sequences in the sample; around 59% occur only once, and more than 6% lies in the top ten. Sequenced sample: blood. The receptors originated from a man aged 18 to 29 in good health.

The chain carries TRBV6-5 and TRBJ2-3; D is undetermined. CDR1 and CDR2 from the germline V gene are MNHEY and SVGAGI. With 5 bases removed from V and 9 bases from J, the gap between germline ends came to 12 bases. The CDR3 contains 12 residues. The chain's CDR3 is CASSGDISTQYF. Written as DNA, the CDR3 is TGTGCCAGCAGTGGCGACATTTCCACGCAGTATTTT.

The rearrangement joins TRBV6-5 to TRBJ2-7, with 7 bases fitting TRBD2. Trimming removed 0 bases from V and 4 bases from J; junction bases left unmatched: 9. Germline V gives CDR1 MNHEY, CDR2 SVGAGI. This CDR3 has 16 residues. The CDR3 DNA sequence: TGTGCCAGCAGTTACTCGGGGATGGGGGGAGGGTACGAGCAGTACTTC. Translation gives CASSYSGMGGGYEQYF.

The chain employs TRBV28 and TRBJ2-7, with D tentatively TRBD1 (6 bases). This CDR3 region has 12 residues. Trimming pared 6 bases from V and 5 bases from J, leaving 11 bases between. Germline V CDR1 and CDR2: MDHEN, SYDVKM. Here the CDR3 DNA reads TGTGCCAGCAGCCACAGGGCTAACGAGCAGTACTTC. Translation gives CASSHRANEQYF.

The chain is built from TRBV14 and TRBJ2-1; 11 bases fit TRBD2. From germline, CDR1 is SGHDN and CDR2 FVKESK. Trimming removed 3 bases from V and 9 bases from J; junction bases left unmatched: 7. This CDR3 spans 15 amino acids. This CDR3 is CASSQLAGGPSEQFF. In DNA, the CDR3 is TGTGCCAGCAGCCAGTTAGCGGGGGGGCCGAGTGAGCAGTTCTTC.

The CDR3 sequence is CAISESNRATEAFF. The DNA for the CDR3 is TGTGCCATCAGTGAGTCGAATCGGGCGACTGAAGCTTTCTTT. V is TRBV10-3 and J is TRBJ1-1; D remains unclear. The germline gives CDR1 ENHRY, CDR2 SYGVKD. The CDR3 extends over 14 amino acids. Trimming took off 0 bases at V and 5 bases at J, with 10 bases between the two ends.

The V and J genes are TRBV5-1 and TRBJ2-3; 11 nucleotides match TRBD1. Germline V CDR1 and CDR2: SGHRS, YFSETQ. The trim removed 4 bases at V and 4 bases at J, leaving 5 bases unmatched. The CDR3 extends over 15 amino acids. Here the CDR3 DNA reads TGCGCCAGCAGCCTGGACAGGGGGCATTCAGATACGCAGTATTTT. The encoded protein is CASSLDRGHSDTQYF.

This chain connects TRBV27 to TRBJ2-7, with D possibly matching TRBD2 (6 bases). The CDR3 runs 13 residues. The germline V gene has CDR1 MNHEY and CDR2 SMNVEV (reference sequence). Between the trimmed V and J ends, which lost 8 bases and 2 bases, there was a span of 13 bases. The CDR3 bases are TGTGCCAGCGCCGGGGGAGCCCCCTACGAGCAGTACTTC. This codes for CASAGGAPYEQYF.